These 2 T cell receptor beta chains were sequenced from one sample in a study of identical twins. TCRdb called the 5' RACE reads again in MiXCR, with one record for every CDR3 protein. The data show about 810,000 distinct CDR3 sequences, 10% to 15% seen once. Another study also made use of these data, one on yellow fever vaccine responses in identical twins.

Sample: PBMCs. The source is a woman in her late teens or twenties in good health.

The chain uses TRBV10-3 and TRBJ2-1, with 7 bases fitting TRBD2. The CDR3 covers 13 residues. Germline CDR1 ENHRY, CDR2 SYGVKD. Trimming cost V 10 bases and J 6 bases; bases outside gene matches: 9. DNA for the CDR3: TGTGCCACCGGGGAGGGTGGAGGCAATGAGCAGTTCTTC. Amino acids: CATGEGGGNEQFF.

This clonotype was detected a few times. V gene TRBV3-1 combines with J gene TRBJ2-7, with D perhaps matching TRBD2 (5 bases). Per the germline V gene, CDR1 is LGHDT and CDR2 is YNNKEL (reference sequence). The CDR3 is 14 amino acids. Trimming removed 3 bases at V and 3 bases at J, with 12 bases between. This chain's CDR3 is CASSQEVLFYEQYF. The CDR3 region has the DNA TGTGCCAGCAGCCAGGAGGTTCTGTTCTACGAGCAGTACTTC.